These T cell receptor beta chains were read from a single sample in a study of cytomegalovirus exposure and HLA in healthy donors. The data were produced by immunoSEQ multiplex PCR, yet TCRdb's version contains in-frame clones alone and is incomplete. The repertoire has around 170,000 clones, about 65% of them found once; the top ten carry 1.5%. The specimen sequenced was PBMCs. The receptors stem from a girl between 5 and 17 years old in good health and CMV-seronegative. CDR3s include the opening cysteine and the closing phenylalanine or tryptophan. A D gene is named only where the DNA matches it firmly. Expanded clones are given a class, and other clones once, few, many or no size at all.

v_gene	d_gene	abundance	j_gene	CDR3aa	CDR3nt
TRBV27	-	-	TRBJ1-3	CASRARNTIYF	TGTGCCAGCAGGGCAAGAAACACCATATATTTT
TRBV5-4	TRBD1	-	TRBJ1-4	CASSPEGQRDEKLFF	TGTGCCAGCAGCCCGGAGGGACAGAGAGATGAAAAACTGTTTTTT
TRBV15	TRBD1	few	TRBJ1-3	CATSREGTGAGNTIYF	TGTGCCACCAGCAGAGAAGGGACAGGGGCTGGAAACACCATATATTTT
TRBV20-1	-	-	TRBJ1-1	CSALELAFF	TGCAGTGCCCTCGAACTGGCTTTCTTT
TRBV2	-	-	TRBJ1-4	CASGAGQRGKLFF	TGTGCCAGCGGAGCGGGACAAAGGGGAAAACTGTTTTTT
TRBV12-5	-	-	TRBJ1-5	CASASTATPLTDTYHDSNQPQHF	TGTGCTAGTGCTAGCACAGCCACGCCGCTAACGGATACGTACCATGATAGCAATCAGCCCCAGCATTTT
TRBV5-1	TRBD1	-	TRBJ1-1	CASSLGGDSRALEAFF	TGCGCCAGCAGCTTGGGGGGGGACAGTAGGGCCCTTGAAGCTTTCTTT
TRBV9	-	-	TRBJ1-2	CATGSGTLNYGYTF	TGTGCCACCGGGAGTGGGACCCTTAACTATGGCTACACCTTC
TRBV2	-	-	TRBJ2-3	CASAKEDYTDTQYF	TGTGCCAGTGCCAAGGAGGATTACACAGATACGCAGTATTTT
TRBV19	-	-	TRBJ2-2	CASNVGGAGSTGELFF	TGTGCCAGTAACGTAGGGGGGGCCGGGAGCACCGGGGAGCTGTTTTTT
TRBV28	-	-	TRBJ1-5	CASSRGSGNQPQHF	TGTGCCAGCAGTCGCGGGTCGGGGAATCAGCCCCAGCATTTT
TRBV7-9	-	-	TRBJ2-7	CASSLGSGGTLVYEQYF	TGTGCCAGCAGCTTAGGATCTGGGGGGACTCTCGTGTACGAGCAGTACTTC
TRBV19	-	-	TRBJ2-6	CASSGYSGANVLTF	TGTGCCAGTAGCGGTTACTCTGGGGCCAACGTCCTGACTTTC
TRBV25-1	TRBD1	-	TRBJ2-7	CASSERDSTYEQYF	TGTGCCAGCAGTGAAAGGGACAGCACCTACGAGCAGTACTTC
TRBV7-8	TRBD1	-	TRBJ1-5	CASSPRTGKGQPQHF	TGTGCCAGCAGCCCACGGACAGGAAAGGGTCAGCCCCAGCATTTT
TRBV6-5	-	-	TRBJ1-2	CASSSWEKGGGYTF	TGTGCCAGCAGTTCTTGGGAGAAAGGTGGTGGCTACACCTTC
TRBV29-1	TRBD2	-	TRBJ2-3	CSVKRGSTDTQYF	TGCAGCGTCAAGCGGGGGAGCACAGATACGCAGTATTTT
TRBV18	TRBD2	-	TRBJ2-3	CASSGEERGTFTDTQYF	TGTGCCAGCTCAGGGGAAGAGCGGGGTACCTTCACAGATACGCAGTATTTT
TRBV6-5	-	-	TRBJ2-7	CASLDNSYEQYF	TGTGCCAGCCTCGACAACTCCTACGAGCAGTACTTC
TRBV4-1	TRBD1	once	TRBJ1-2	CASSHMQGAREYGYTF	TGCGCCAGCAGCCATATGCAGGGGGCTAGAGAGTATGGCTACACCTTC
TRBV7-2	TRBD1	-	TRBJ1-2	CASNPGGMGYGYTF	TGTGCCAGCAACCCAGGGGGTATGGGCTATGGCTACACCTTC
TRBV5-1	-	-	TRBJ1-6	CASSSTTGSKGSPLHF	TGCGCCAGCAGCTCGACGACAGGATCTAAAGGTTCACCCCTCCACTTT
TRBV7-8	TRBD2	-	TRBJ2-1	CASSLERGGEQFF	TGTGCCAGCAGCTTAGAACGCGGGGGTGAGCAGTTCTTC
TRBV18	-	-	TRBJ2-7	CASSQTESYEQYF	TGTGCCAGCTCACAGACAGAATCCTACGAGCAGTACTTC
TRBV5-1	-	few	TRBJ1-1	CASSSRGQQNTEAFF	TGCGCCAGCAGCTCGCGTGGACAGCAGAACACTGAAGCTTTCTTT
TRBV7-3	-	-	TRBJ2-7	CASSLAGRGYEQYF	TGTGCCAGCAGCTTGGCGGGCAGGGGTTACGAGCAGTACTTC
TRBV9	TRBD2	-	TRBJ2-3	CASSVVGGATDTQYF	TGTGCCAGCAGCGTAGTCGGGGGGGCGACAGATACGCAGTATTTT
TRBV27	TRBD1	-	TRBJ1-6	CASTPTGTYYNSPLHF	TGTGCCAGCACCCCGACAGGGACTTATTATAATTCACCCCTCCACTTT
TRBV7-2	-	few	TRBJ2-7	CASSLGMLPTYEQYF	TGTGCCAGCAGCTTGGGCATGCTCCCGACCTACGAGCAGTACTTC
TRBV4-1	-	-	TRBJ1-4	CASSQDPFEITTNEKLFF	TGCGCCAGCAGCCAAGATCCGTTCGAGATTACAACTAATGAAAAACTGTTTTTT
TRBV11-2	TRBD2	-	TRBJ2-2	CASSLIGGGAFTGELFF	TGTGCCAGCAGCTTAATTGGCGGGGGGGCCTTCACCGGGGAGCTGTTTTTT
TRBV30	-	-	TRBJ1-6	CAWSVQMGHNSPLHF	TGTGCCTGGAGTGTACAGATGGGGCATAATTCACCCCTCCACTTT
TRBV5-8	TRBD1	-	TRBJ1-4	CASRPGTAINEKLFF	TGTGCCAGCAGACCTGGGACAGCTATTAATGAAAAACTGTTTTTT
TRBV2	-	-	TRBJ1-2	CASSEREGGGYGYTF	TGTGCCAGCAGTGAACGCGAGGGAGGGGGCTATGGCTACACCTTC
TRBV10-3	TRBD1	few	TRBJ1-2	CAISPSTGGNYGYTF	TGTGCCATCAGTCCCTCCACAGGGGGCAACTATGGCTACACCTTC
TRBV19	TRBD1	-	TRBJ1-1	CASSVYRGGTEAFF	TGTGCCAGTAGTGTCTACAGGGGCGGCACTGAAGCTTTCTTT
TRBV6-1	-	-	TRBJ1-5	CASSDLNRVGQQPQHF	TGTGCCAGCAGTGACCTAAACAGGGTAGGCCAACAGCCCCAGCATTTT
TRBV16	-	-	TRBJ1-2	CASSQQGGGYTF	TGTGCCAGCAGCCAACAGGGAGGTGGCTACACCTTC
TRBV6-6	-	-	TRBJ2-3	CSGGSGENTDTQYF	TGTTCAGGGGGTAGCGGGGAGAACACAGATACGCAGTATTTT
TRBV11-3	TRBD2	-	TRBJ2-5	CASSLERGALGTQYF	TGTGCCAGCAGCTTAGAGCGGGGGGCCCTGGGGACCCAGTACTTC
TRBV4-1	-	-	TRBJ2-3	CAKKGDDTQYF	TGCGCCAAGAAGGGGGACGATACGCAGTATTTT
TRBV6-1	TRBD1	-	TRBJ1-5	CASSSPGQGIQPQHF	TGTGCCAGCAGTTCTCCGGGACAGGGTATTCAGCCCCAGCATTTT
TRBV7-9	TRBD1	-	TRBJ1-1	CASRVETGIVAAFF	TGTGCCAGCAGGGTTGAGACAGGGATTGTCGCAGCTTTCTTT
TRBV18	-	few	TRBJ2-1	CASSPHEYNEQFF	TGTGCCAGCTCACCACACGAGTACAATGAGCAGTTCTTC
TRBV5-1	TRBD1	-	TRBJ1-6	CASSRGQENSPLHF	TGCGCCAGCAGCCGCGGACAGGAAAATTCACCCCTCCACTTT
TRBV6-1	TRBD1	-	TRBJ1-4	CASSDQRTGPNEKLFF	TGTGCCAGCAGTGACCAAAGGACAGGGCCTAATGAAAAACTGTTTTTT
TRBV12-1	-	few	TRBJ1-2	CASSLRFMGHHDYTF	TGTGCCAGCAGCTTGCGATTCATGGGACATCATGACTACACCTTC